This T cell receptor (beta chain) was captured in a study of CD8 T cells in ankylosing spondylitis. Overall study results and limits: Seemingly characteristic of ankylosing spondylitis blood was a TCR beta motif consisting of about 8 highly homologous variants. Relatively scarce in peripheral blood, disease-linked clones were CD8+. Disease-linked clones reportedly showed significant enrichment in matched ankylosing spondylitis synovial fluid.

A note on this clonotype: What it recognizes is unknown.

CDR3 length equals 15 residues. TCRdb fed the 5' RACE reads into MiXCR, producing one record per CDR3 protein. The sample consists of a few hundred thousand distinct CDR3 sequences, about 20% of them appearing once. The clonotype originates from a male donor with ankylosing spondylitis or in good health (not recorded which). The sample consisted of blood, either unsorted or a sorted T cell fraction (not recorded which). This sequence joins TRBV21-1 and TRBJ2-7; the table's TRBD1 call for D was not verified on the DNA. TRBV21-1 is a documented pseudogene. This CDR3 is CASPNRDRAFHEQYF. The CDR3 region has the DNA TGTGCCAGCCCCAACCGGGACAGGGCTTTCCACGAGCAGTACTTC.